The clone carrying this T cell receptor beta chain was picked up many times. Uncontrolled infection, other autoimmune disease, pregnancy or lactation barred patients from enrollment. The data derive from a study of T cells in Graves' hyperthyroidism and ophthalmopathy. RNA transcripts provided the source from which TCR beta CDR3 regions were amplified. RT-PCR in the first round (using the HTBI primer set) targeted the TCR CDR3. TCRdb fed the multiplex PCR reads into MiXCR, producing one record per CDR3 protein. The top ten clones hold more than 11% of a sample with hundreds of thousands of distinct CDR3 sequences, 12% to 15% of them seen once. Trimming removed 2 bases at V and 9 bases at J, with 16 bases between. Looked up from germline, CDR1 is MNHEY and CDR2 is SVGAGI. The CDR3 sequence is 14 residues long.

V is TRBV6-5 and J is TRBJ1-1; D ambiguous. The source is a woman aged 35 to 49 with Graves' hyperthyroidism. Sequenced material: blood. The CDR3 region is CASSYKPPGPQAFF. DNA of the CDR3: TGTGCCAGCAGTTACAAACCACCGGGTCCCCAAGCTTTCTTT.